A single sample is the source of the 28 T cell receptor beta chains below, sequenced in a study of T cell changes during pregnancy in multiple sclerosis. Clones were sequenced by immunoSEQ multiplex PCR, and TCRdb holds only the in-frame ones, with some missing. The data show 58,000 or so clones, with about nine tenths seen just once and approximately 2.3% held by the top ten. The sequencing used peripheral blood, collected in the first trimester of pregnancy. The receptors come from a female donor with multiple sclerosis, enrolled in a pregnancy study.

V is TRBV6-5 and J is TRBJ1-1, with D perhaps TRBD1 (6 bases). Per the germline V gene, CDR1 is MNHEY and CDR2 is SVGAGI. Trimming removed 2 bases at V and 6 bases at J, with 19 bases between. The CDR3 spans 16 residues. The CDR3 sequence: CASSYDSGGGGSEAFF. CDR3 coding DNA: TGTGCCAGCAGTTACGACTCTGGGGGCGGTGGATCTGAAGCTTTCTTT.

This chain joins TRBV7-9 and TRBJ2-5; TRBD1 is a possible D gene (6 bases). Trimming removed 5 bases at V and 2 bases at J, with 12 bases between. The CDR3 extends over 14 amino acids. The germline CDR1 and CDR2 sequences are SEHNR and FQNEAQ (reference sequence). The chain's CDR3 is CASSPSGTQETQYF. In DNA, the CDR3 is TGTGCCAGCAGCCCCTCCGGGACACAAGAGACCCAGTACTTC.

The chain uses TRBV19 and TRBJ2-2; 8 bases match TRBD2. J gave up 4 bases and V 2 bases, and 6 bases lay outside the gene matches. CDR1 is LNHDA and CDR2 is SQIVND in the germline V gene (reference sequence). The CDR3 consists of 16 residues. CDR3 DNA sequence: TGTGCCAGTAGTATACCAGCGGGAGTGGCCACCGGGGAGCTGTTTTTT. Encoded protein: CASSIPAGVATGELFF.

This clone appeared a single time. The chain carries TRBV5-8 and TRBJ2-1; 8 positions match TRBD2. This CDR3 has 17 residues. The germline gives CDR1 SGHTS, CDR2 YDEGEE. V shed 5 bases and J 0 bases; nucleotides not matched to a gene: 10. The CDR3 DNA reads TGTGCCAGCAGATACGGGACTAGTTCGCTCTCCTACAATGAGCAGTTCTTC. Translating gives CASRYGTSSLSYNEQFF.

V usage is TRBV9 and J usage is TRBJ1-2, with unresolved D. The germline V gene has CDR1 SGDLS and CDR2 YYNGEE. Deletions cut 2 bases from V and 0 bases from J, with 11 bases between. The CDR3 covers 15 residues. The CDR3 protein is CASSVLGSTNYGYTF. The DNA for the CDR3 is TGTGCCAGCAGCGTCCTAGGAAGCACTAACTATGGCTACACCTTC.

This rearrangement joins TRBV4-2 to TRBJ1-1, with D tentatively TRBD1 (5 bases). The CDR3 is 14 amino acids. CDR1 and CDR2 from the germline V gene are LGHNA and YNFKEQ. V lost 2 bases, J lost 0 bases, and 7 bases lay in between. The CDR3 loop reads CASSQRGMNTEAFF. The CDR3 region has the DNA TGTGCCAGCAGCCAACGGGGGATGAACACTGAAGCTTTCTTT.

This sequence joins TRBV5-4 and TRBJ1-1; tentative D call: TRBD1 (6 bases). From germline, CDR1 is SGHNT and CDR2 YYREEE (reference sequence). This CDR3 comprises 15 residues. Trimming stripped 5 bases from V and 5 bases from J, with 19 bases between. CDR3 bases: TGTGCCAGCAGTCCTATTGGGGGGGCGAGTACTGAAGCTTTCTTT. This translates into CASSPIGGASTEAFF.

J is TRBJ2-3 and V is TRBV9, with TRBD2 matching 9 bases. With V trimmed by 1 base and J by 0 bases, 6 bases remained unmatched. This CDR3 comprises 17 residues. CDR1 and CDR2 from the germline V gene are SGDLS and YYNGEE. The chain's CDR3 is CASSVTPSGRSTDTQYF. The DNA of the CDR3 is TGTGCCAGCAGCGTAACTCCCAGCGGGAGGAGCACAGATACGCAGTATTTT.

The genes are TRBV11-2 and TRBJ2-7; D perhaps matches TRBD1 (7 bases). Germline CDR1 is SGHAT and CDR2 is FQNNGV. Between the trimmed V and J ends, which lost 5 bases and 1 base, there was a span of 15 bases. The CDR3 has 15 residues. CDR3 DNA sequence: TGTGCCAGCAGCACCCGACAGGGAGGTTCCTACGAGCAGTACTTC. Protein: CASSTRQGGSYEQYF.

This clone occurred once. The gene calls are TRBV10-3 and TRBJ1-1, with D maybe TRBD1 (6 bases). The CDR3 covers 12 residues. The germline V and J ends were trimmed by 7 bases and 1 base, with 7 bases remaining between them. Germline V lookup: CDR1 ENHRY, CDR2 SYGVKD. CDR3 protein: CAIKQGNTEAFF. DNA of the CDR3: TGTGCCATCAAACAGGGGAACACTGAAGCTTTCTTT.

This chain connects TRBV4-2 to TRBJ2-7; 8 bases align to TRBD1. CDR1 is LGHNA, CDR2 YNFKEQ, per germline. Trimming took 5 bases from V and 0 from J; bases not matched to a gene: 6. This CDR3 contains 15 residues. This chain's CDR3 is CASSVYRGSSYEQYF. In DNA, the CDR3 is TGTGCCAGCAGCGTTTACAGGGGGAGCTCCTACGAGCAGTACTTC.

The chain links TRBV6-6 to TRBJ1-1; D is possibly TRBD1 (5 bases). V lost 5 bases and J lost 10, with 14 bases in between. Germline V gene lookup returns CDR1 MNHNY and CDR2 SVGAGI (reference sequence). The CDR3 totals 12 residues. CDR3 sequence reads: CASSTTSGRAFF. CDR3 sequence (DNA): TGTGCCAGCAGTACGACTTCAGGGCGAGCTTTCTTT.

This clone has only one observation. The chain is built from TRBV30 and TRBJ2-1; 12 bases map to TRBD2. Losses at the gene ends were 1 base for V and 5 bases for J; bases not matched to a gene: 0. Per germline, CDR1 GTSNPN and CDR2 SVGIG (reference sequence). CDR3 length: 14 residues. CDR3 amino acids: CAWSGLAGDNEQFF. The DNA of the CDR3 is TGTGCCTGGAGTGGACTAGCGGGGGACAATGAGCAGTTCTTC.

The chain links TRBV5-1 to TRBJ2-2; the match to TRBD1 covers 10 bases. V dropped 4 bases and J dropped 5; count of bases not matched to a gene: 8. The germline V gene has CDR1 SGHRS and CDR2 YFSETQ. The CDR3 runs 16 residues. CDR3 DNA: TGCGCCAGCAGCCCTACCGGGACAGGGGTAACCGGGGAGCTGTTTTTT. Translated: CASSPTGTGVTGELFF.

In this sample, this clone turned up once. This rearrangement joins TRBV6-1 to TRBJ1-2, with unresolved D. The V end lost 0 bases, the J end lost 0 bases, and 8 bases lay between the germline ends. The germline gives CDR1 MNHNS, CDR2 SASEGT. The length of the CDR3 is 15 residues. CDR3 nucleotides: TGTGCCAGCAGTGAAGCCGAGGGAACTAACTATGGCTACACCTTC. Translating gives CASSEAEGTNYGYTF.

The rearrangement joins TRBV30 to TRBJ2-4; D may be TRBD1 (5 bases). Germline V lookup: CDR1 GTSNPN, CDR2 SVGIG (reference sequence). Between the trimmed V and J ends, which lost 2 bases and 6 bases, there was a span of 14 bases. This CDR3 has 14 amino acids. The CDR3 spells CAWSIGDQGNIQYF. As DNA, the CDR3 is TGTGCCTGGAGTATAGGAGACCAGGGAAACATTCAGTACTTC.

This clone was observed once. The J gene is TRBJ1-3, the V gene TRBV27, with no clear D. V was cut by 0 bases and J by 3 bases, with 3 bases left in between. This CDR3 is 13 amino acids long. In germline, CDR1 is MNHEY, CDR2 SMNVEV (reference sequence). CDR3 in amino acids: CASSLSLGNTIYF. The DNA of the CDR3 is TGTGCCAGCAGTTTATCCCTTGGAAACACCATATATTTT.

This chain links TRBV5-1 with TRBJ2-1, with TRBD2 matching 7 bases. The length of the CDR3 is 15 residues. From germline, CDR1 is SGHRS and CDR2 YFSETQ. Unmatched junction bases numbered 8, after V lost 4 bases and J lost 4 bases. The CDR3 DNA follows: TGCGCCAGCAGCCCCGCGGGAGCCATTTACAATGAGCAGTTCTTC. This translates into CASSPAGAIYNEQFF.

V and J are TRBV30 and TRBJ2-7; possible D gene TRBD2, 6 bases. The V gene lost 6 bases and the J gene lost 5 bases, with 26 bases spanning the gap. Germline-derived CDR1 and CDR2 are GTSNPN and SVGIG (reference sequence). The CDR3 has 16 residues. The CDR3 loop is CACSQAGPLDLDEQYF. The DNA of the CDR3 is TGTGCCTGTTCTCAGGCGGGACCCCTGGATTTGGACGAGCAGTACTTC.

The chain links TRBV11-2 to TRBJ1-1; 7 bases map to TRBD1. The CDR3 loop spans 13 amino acids. J gave up 6 bases and V 5 bases, and 6 bases lay outside the gene matches. Germline V gene lookup returns CDR1 SGHAT and CDR2 FQNNGV. As DNA, the CDR3 is TGTGCCAGCAGCCGCGTAGGGGGCGCTGAAGCTTTCTTT. As protein: CASSRVGGAEAFF.

Concerning this clone itself: The sample has other DNA sequences that encode this CDR3 too. V usage is TRBV6-4 and J usage is TRBJ2-1, with 12 bases matching TRBD2. Looked up from germline, CDR1 is MRHNA and CDR2 is SNTAGT. The V and J ends lost 0 bases and 6 bases, in that order; junction bases with no gene match: 0. The CDR3 consists of 15 residues. CDR3 sequence: CASSDSTSGSNEQFF. As DNA, the CDR3 is TGTGCCAGCAGTGACTCGACTAGCGGGAGCAATGAGCAGTTCTTC.

The chain recombines TRBV23-1 with TRBJ2-2, with TRBD2 identical over 7 bases. TRBV23-1 is annotated as an ORF whose role is uncertain. The CDR3 consists of 21 residues. V shed 4 bases and J 0 bases; nucleotides not matched to a gene: 20. The CDR3 here is CASSRMADSLLAGSNTGELFF. The CDR3 nucleotides read TGCGCCAGCAGTCGAATGGCAGACTCTTTGTTAGCGGGTTCGAACACCGGGGAGCTGTTTTTT.

The chain is built from TRBV9 and TRBJ1-2; 8 bases line up with TRBD1. CDR3 size: 16 residues. The germline V gene encodes CDR1 SGDLS and CDR2 YYNGEE. With 3 bases clipped from V and 7 bases from J, the junction kept 14 bases outside the gene matches. CDR3 amino acids: CASSARIDRGGPGYTF. The CDR3 DNA reads TGTGCCAGCAGCGCCCGCATCGACAGGGGAGGCCCTGGCTACACCTTC.

This chain links TRBV19 with TRBJ1-1; perhaps TRBD1 as D (6 bases). V gave up 3 bases and J gave up 5 bases, with 19 bases separating them. Germline assignment: CDR1 LNHDA and CDR2 SQIVND (reference sequence). The CDR3 sequence is 16 residues long. The chain's CDR3 is CASSIPMGRGRTEAFF. The CDR3 DNA reads as TGTGCCAGTAGTATTCCGATGGGCAGGGGAAGAACTGAAGCTTTCTTT.

The chain recombines TRBV6-6 with TRBJ1-1; 7 nucleotides match TRBD1. Germline CDR1 MNHNY, CDR2 SVGAGI (reference sequence). The CDR3 runs 13 residues. V lost 7 bases and J lost 7; bases outside the gene matches: 9. The CDR3 sequence: CASKPTGDREAFF. CDR3 DNA: TGTGCCAGCAAACCAACAGGGGATCGTGAAGCTTTCTTT.

The J gene is TRBJ1-2, the V gene TRBV19, with a possible D match to TRBD1 (5 bases). Trimming removed 0 bases at V and 0 bases at J, with 17 bases between. This CDR3 has 18 residues. Germline loops: CDR1 LNHDA, CDR2 SQIVND (reference sequence). The CDR3 DNA reads TGTGCCAGTAGTATAGATCGTAGGGGCCCCGCCGCTAACTATGGCTACACCTTC. It encodes CASSIDRRGPAANYGYTF. The whole variable domain, filled in from reference TRBV19 and TRBJ1-2, reads DGGITQSPKYLFRKEGQNVTLSCEQNLNHDAMYWYRQDPGQGLRLIYYSQIVNDFQKGDIAEGYSVSREKKESFPLTVTSAQKNPTAFYLCASSIDRRGPAANYGYTFGSGTRLTVV.

This chain connects TRBV5-4 to TRBJ2-4; 11 nucleotides line up with TRBD2. Per the germline V gene, CDR1 is SGHNT and CDR2 is YYREEE (reference sequence). The CDR3 runs to 16 residues. V lost 4 bases, J lost 0 bases, and 3 bases stayed unmatched. The CDR3: CASSGGTSGAKNIQYF. CDR3 nucleotide sequence: TGTGCCAGCAGCGGCGGGACTAGCGGAGCCAAAAACATTCAGTACTTC.

The chain combines TRBV10-3 with TRBJ2-7, with D possibly TRBD2 on 6 matching bases. Germline CDR1 ENHRY, CDR2 SYGVKD. V was cut by 4 bases and J by 3 bases, with 13 bases left in between. This CDR3 region has 14 residues. The CDR3 region has the DNA TGTGCCATCAGTGGGACTACAATGAACTACGAGCAGTACTTC. It translates to CAISGTTMNYEQYF.